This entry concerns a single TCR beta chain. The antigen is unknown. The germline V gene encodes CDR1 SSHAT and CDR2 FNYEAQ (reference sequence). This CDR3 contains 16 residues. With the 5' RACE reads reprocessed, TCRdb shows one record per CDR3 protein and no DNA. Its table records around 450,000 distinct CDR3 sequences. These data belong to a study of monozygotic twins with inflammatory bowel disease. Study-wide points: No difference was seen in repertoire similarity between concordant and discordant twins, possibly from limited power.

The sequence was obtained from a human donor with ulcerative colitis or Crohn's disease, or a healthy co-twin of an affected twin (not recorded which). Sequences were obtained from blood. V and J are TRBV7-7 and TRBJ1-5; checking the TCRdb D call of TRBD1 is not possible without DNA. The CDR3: CASSSYGQGAGQPQHF. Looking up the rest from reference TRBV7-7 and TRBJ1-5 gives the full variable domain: GAGVSQSPRYKVTKRGQDVTLRCDPISSHATLYWYQQALGQGPEFLTYFNYEAQPDKSGLPSDRFSAERPEGSISTLTIQRTEQRDSAMYRCASSSYGQGAGQPQHFGDGTRLSIL.